The clone carrying this T cell receptor (beta chain) occurred once. The antigen is unknown. Per the germline V gene, CDR1 is PRHDT and CDR2 is FYEKMQ (reference sequence). The ends were cut back, 6 bases at V and 5 bases at J, with 10 bases in the middle. The CDR3 is 12 residues long. These data come from a study of T cells in Graves' hyperthyroidism and ophthalmopathy. Clinical symptoms, serum thyroxine, TRAb, thyroid ultrasound and orbital computed tomography established diagnosis. Over 9 ml of fresh peripheral blood supplied the PBMCs. What was amplified from RNA transcripts were TCR beta CDR3 regions. First-round RT-PCR targeting the TCR CDR3 was performed with the HTBI primer set. TCRdb processed the multiplex PCR reads anew with MiXCR; each CDR3 protein has one entry. Among approximately 400,000 distinct CDR3 sequences listed, 15% to 20% were seen once. Findings and caveats of the study: Blood samples included most of the expanded thyroid clonotypes exceeding 0.001.

Sequencing was done on a sample of blood. The chain couples TRBV13 to TRBJ2-5; a weak D match, TRBD2 (5 bases). The sequence derives from a young man with Graves' ophthalmopathy. The CDR3 DNA reads as TGTGCCAGCAGACGTCGGGGTGAGACCCAGTACTTC. The encoded protein is CASRRRGETQYF.